This T cell receptor beta chain was found in a study of T cell changes during pregnancy in multiple sclerosis. Some clones are missing from TCRdb's copy, which holds only in-frame ones; the method was immunoSEQ multiplex PCR. Of 85,000 to 130,000 clones listed, about 90% are singletons. From germline, CDR1 is SNHLY and CDR2 FYNNEI. This CDR3 contains 14 residues. J gave up 3 bases and V 7 bases, and 7 bases lay outside the gene matches. This clone was seen once. This clonotype was sampled from a female donor with multiple sclerosis, enrolled in a pregnancy study. This chain uses TRBV2 with TRBJ2-7, with TRBD2 matching over 9 bases. The sample here was peripheral blood, taken after pregnancy. The CDR3 is CASKRLADNYEQYF. CDR3 DNA: TGTGCCAGCAAAAGACTAGCGGATAACTACGAGCAGTACTTC.